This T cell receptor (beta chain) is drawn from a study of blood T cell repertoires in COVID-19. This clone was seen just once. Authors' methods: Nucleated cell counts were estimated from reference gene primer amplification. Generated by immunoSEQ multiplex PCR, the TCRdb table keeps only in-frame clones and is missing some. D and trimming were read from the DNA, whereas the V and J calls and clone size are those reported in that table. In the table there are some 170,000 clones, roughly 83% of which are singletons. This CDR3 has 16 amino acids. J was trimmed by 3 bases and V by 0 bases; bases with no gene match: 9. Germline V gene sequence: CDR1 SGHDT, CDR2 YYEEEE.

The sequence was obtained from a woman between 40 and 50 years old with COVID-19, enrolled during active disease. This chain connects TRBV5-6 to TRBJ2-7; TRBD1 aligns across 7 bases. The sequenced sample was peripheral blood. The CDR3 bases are TGTGCCAGCAGCTTGGTCGGGGCAGGGGGTGTCTACGAGCAGTACTTC. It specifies CASSLVGAGGVYEQYF.